The next 10 T cell receptor beta chains were all read from a single sample in a study of T-cell reconstitution after alpha-beta-depleted transplantation in children. The library targeted TCRbeta and was prepared with unique molecular identifiers. One entry per CDR3 protein results from TCRdb running MiXCR on the PCR reads. Here the sample spans about 200,000 distinct CDR3 sequences, roughly 6.6% being singletons. The sequences come from PBMCs, collected before TCRalphabeta/CD19-depleted stem cell transplant. These receptors all stem from a boy aged 2 to 10 with acute lymphoblastic leukemia, due to receive a stem cell transplant.

This clonotype has at least ten counts. This chain uses TRBV20-1 with TRBJ2-7; TRBD1 matches at 9 bases. Germline lookup yields CDR1 DFQATT and CDR2 SNEGSKA (reference sequence). This CDR3 has 15 residues. After removal of 2 bases from V and 1 base from J, the junction contained 6 bases not matched to a gene. CDR3 loop: CSARPGQGRSYEQYF. The CDR3 bases are TGCAGTGCTAGACCGGGACAGGGAAGGTCCTACGAGCAGTACTTC.

This clonotype was observed many times. The chain uses TRBV2 and TRBJ2-3; 7 nucleotides line up with TRBD2. This CDR3 region has 14 residues. V lost 3 bases, J lost 4 bases, and 4 bases stayed unmatched. Germline CDR1 reads SNHLY; CDR2 reads FYNNEI. The CDR3 loop is CASSEDTSADTQYF. The CDR3, as DNA: TGTGCCAGCAGTGAGGATACTAGCGCAGATACGCAGTATTTT.

This clonotype was detected ten times or more. V is TRBV7-2 and J is TRBJ2-3, with D possibly TRBD2 on 6 matching bases. Trimming shortened V by 3 bases and J by 4 bases, and 8 bases separated the two germline ends. The CDR3 sequence is 13 residues long. The germline CDR1 and CDR2 sequences are SGHTA and FQGNSA. The CDR3 loop reads CASSFTGADTQYF. The CDR3 DNA reads TGTGCCAGCAGCTTTACGGGAGCAGATACGCAGTATTTT.

This clonotype was seen at least ten times. The DNA for the CDR3 is TGTGCCAGCAGCCTCAGGGTTCGATCTGGGGCCAACGTCCTGACTTTC. Translation gives CASSLRVRSGANVLTF. J is TRBJ2-6 and V is TRBV28; D is perhaps TRBD1 (5 bases). The CDR3 runs 16 residues. The V gene lost 6 bases and the J gene lost 1 base, with 13 bases spanning the gap. CDR1 is MDHEN and CDR2 is SYDVKM in the germline V gene.

This clonotype has a count of ten or more. This rearrangement joins TRBV5-1 to TRBJ1-1; a possible D gene is TRBD1 (5 bases). V was trimmed by 2 bases and J by 6 bases, leaving 14 bases between them. The CDR3 spans 14 residues. Germline V lookup: CDR1 SGHRS, CDR2 YFSETQ. The CDR3 sequence: CASSLQVASSEAFF. CDR3 nucleotide sequence: TGCGCCAGCAGCTTACAGGTTGCAAGTTCTGAAGCTTTCTTT.

The table lists this clonotype with many counts. The chain carries TRBV10-2 and TRBJ1-1; TRBD1 agrees at 11 bases. Germline V gene data show CDR1 as WSHSY and CDR2 as SAAADI. J gave up 4 bases and V 5 bases, and 6 bases lay outside the gene matches. The CDR3 extends over 15 amino acids. The CDR3 reads CASSRMGQGGTEAFF. CDR3 in DNA: TGCGCCAGCAGTCGCATGGGACAGGGGGGCACTGAAGCTTTCTTT.

This clonotype was found a few times. The chain employs TRBV5-1 and TRBJ2-7; 8 bases line up with TRBD1. Germline V gene lookup returns CDR1 SGHRS and CDR2 YFSETQ. Losses at the gene ends were 4 bases for V and 9 bases for J; bases not matched to a gene: 15. The CDR3 loop spans 15 amino acids. The CDR3 protein is CASSKGDRPLEVQYF. The CDR3 nucleotides read TGCGCCAGCAGCAAAGGGGACAGGCCCCTCGAAGTGCAGTACTTC.

In this sample, this clonotype turned up a few times. The chain uses TRBV11-3 and TRBJ1-1; D unresolved. The germline V gene has CDR1 SGHNT and CDR2 YENEEA. V lost 1 base and J 10 bases, leaving 10 bases between the germline ends. This CDR3 contains 12 residues. The CDR3 region is CASSLAGRGAFF. The CDR3 DNA reads TGTGCCAGCAGCTTAGCTGGCCGGGGAGCTTTCTTT.

This clonotype was recorded many times. V usage is TRBV29-1 and J usage is TRBJ2-1; D is possibly TRBD2 (6 bases). The V gene's germline CDR1 is SQVTM and CDR2 ANQGSEA. V was shortened by 4 bases and J by 0 bases, with 13 bases between the two germline ends. The CDR3 contains 15 residues. Here the CDR3 DNA reads TGCAGCGTTGTATTCTTCGGGAGCTCCTACAATGAGCAGTTCTTC. Protein: CSVVFFGSSYNEQFF.

Ten or more counts support this clonotype. DNA of the CDR3: TGTGCCAGCAACCCACGGGCAGTTCAAGAGACCCAGTACTTC. Protein sequence: CASNPRAVQETQYF. The genes are TRBV6-2 or TRBV6-3 and TRBJ2-5, with no clear D. Germline V lookup: CDR1 MNHEY, CDR2 SVGEGT. The CDR3 spans 14 residues. Trimming pared 7 bases from V and 2 bases from J, leaving 14 bases between.